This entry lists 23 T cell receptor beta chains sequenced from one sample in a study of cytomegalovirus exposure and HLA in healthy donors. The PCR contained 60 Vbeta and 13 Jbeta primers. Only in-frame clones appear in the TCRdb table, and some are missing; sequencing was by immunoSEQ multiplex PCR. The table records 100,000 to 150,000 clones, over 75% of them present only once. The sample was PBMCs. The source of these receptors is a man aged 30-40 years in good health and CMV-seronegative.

CDR3 sequence: CASSPLEHETQYF. In DNA, the CDR3 is TGTGCCAGCAGCCCCCTAGAACACGAGACCCAGTACTTC. The rearrangement joins TRBV7-2 to TRBJ2-5; no clear D gene. This CDR3 has 13 amino acids. Trimming took 5 bases from V and 5 from J, leaving 12 bases between them. Germline lookup yields CDR1 SGHTA and CDR2 FQGNSA.

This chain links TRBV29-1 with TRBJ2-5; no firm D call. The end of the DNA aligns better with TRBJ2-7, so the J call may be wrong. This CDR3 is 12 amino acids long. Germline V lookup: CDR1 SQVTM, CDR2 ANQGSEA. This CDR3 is CSVGVGYYEQYF. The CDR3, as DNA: TGCAGCGTTGGGGTTGGCTACTACGAGCAGTACTTC.

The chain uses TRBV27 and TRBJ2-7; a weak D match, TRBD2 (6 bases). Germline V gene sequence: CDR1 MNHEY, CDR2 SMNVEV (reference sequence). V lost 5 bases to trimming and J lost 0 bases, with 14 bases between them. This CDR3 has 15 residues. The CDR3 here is CASSPLAGISYEQYF. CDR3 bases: TGTGCCAGCAGTCCTCTCGCGGGGATCTCCTACGAGCAGTACTTC.

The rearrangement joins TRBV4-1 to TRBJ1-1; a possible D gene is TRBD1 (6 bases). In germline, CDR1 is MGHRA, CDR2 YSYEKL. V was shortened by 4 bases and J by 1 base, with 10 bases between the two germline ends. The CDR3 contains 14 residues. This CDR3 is CASSPGQPNTEAFF. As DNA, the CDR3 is TGCGCCAGCAGCCCCGGACAGCCGAACACTGAAGCTTTCTTT.

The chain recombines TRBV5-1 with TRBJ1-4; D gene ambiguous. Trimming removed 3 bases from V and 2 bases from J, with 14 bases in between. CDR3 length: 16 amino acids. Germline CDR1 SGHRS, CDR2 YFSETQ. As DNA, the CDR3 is TGCGCCAGCAGCTCGTCCACCACGGGGACTAATGAAAAACTGTTTTTT. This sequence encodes CASSSSTTGTNEKLFF.

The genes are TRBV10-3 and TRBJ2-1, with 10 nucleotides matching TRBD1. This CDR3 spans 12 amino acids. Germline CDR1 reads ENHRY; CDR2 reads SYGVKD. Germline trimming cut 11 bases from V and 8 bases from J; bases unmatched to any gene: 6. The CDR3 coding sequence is TGTGCCGCCGGACAGGGGGGCGATGAGCAGTTCTTC. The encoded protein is CAAGQGGDEQFF.

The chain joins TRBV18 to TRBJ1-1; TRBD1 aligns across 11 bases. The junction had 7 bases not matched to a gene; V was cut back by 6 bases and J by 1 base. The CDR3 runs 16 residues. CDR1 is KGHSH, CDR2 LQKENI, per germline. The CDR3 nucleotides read TGTGCCAGCTCTCGCGGACAGGGGGCCGAGAACACTGAAGCTTTCTTT. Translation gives CASSRGQGAENTEAFF.

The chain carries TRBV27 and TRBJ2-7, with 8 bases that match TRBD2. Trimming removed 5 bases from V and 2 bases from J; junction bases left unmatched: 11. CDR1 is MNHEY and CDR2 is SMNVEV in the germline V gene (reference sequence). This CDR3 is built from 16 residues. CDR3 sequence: CASSTLGAGGPYEQYF. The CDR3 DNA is TGTGCCAGCAGTACCCTGGGCGCGGGGGGCCCCTACGAGCAGTACTTC.

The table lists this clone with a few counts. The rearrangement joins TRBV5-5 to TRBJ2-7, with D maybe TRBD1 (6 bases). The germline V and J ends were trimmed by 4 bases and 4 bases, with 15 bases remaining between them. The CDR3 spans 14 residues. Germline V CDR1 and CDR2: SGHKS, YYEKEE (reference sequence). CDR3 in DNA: TGTGCCAGCAGCAGCCCAGGACAGAGATACGAGCAGTACTTC. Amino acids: CASSSPGQRYEQYF.

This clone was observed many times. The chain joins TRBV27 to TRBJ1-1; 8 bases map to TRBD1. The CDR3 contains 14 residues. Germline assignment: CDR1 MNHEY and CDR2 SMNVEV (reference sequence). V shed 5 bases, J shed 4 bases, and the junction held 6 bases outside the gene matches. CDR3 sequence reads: CASSPRTGITEAFF. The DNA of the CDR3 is TGTGCCAGCAGTCCACGGACAGGGATCACTGAAGCTTTCTTT.

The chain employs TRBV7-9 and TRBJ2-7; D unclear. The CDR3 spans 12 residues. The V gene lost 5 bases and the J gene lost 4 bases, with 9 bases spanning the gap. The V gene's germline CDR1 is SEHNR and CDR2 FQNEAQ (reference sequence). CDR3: CASSNRIYEQYF. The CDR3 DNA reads TGTGCCAGCAGCAACAGAATTTACGAGCAGTACTTC.

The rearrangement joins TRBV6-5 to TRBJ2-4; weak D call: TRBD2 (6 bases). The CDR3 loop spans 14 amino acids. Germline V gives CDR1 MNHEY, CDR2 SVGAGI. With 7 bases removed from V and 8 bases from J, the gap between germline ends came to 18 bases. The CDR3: CASTLGGVRDIQYF. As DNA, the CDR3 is TGTGCCAGCACCCTGGGCGGGGTGAGGGACATTCAGTACTTC.

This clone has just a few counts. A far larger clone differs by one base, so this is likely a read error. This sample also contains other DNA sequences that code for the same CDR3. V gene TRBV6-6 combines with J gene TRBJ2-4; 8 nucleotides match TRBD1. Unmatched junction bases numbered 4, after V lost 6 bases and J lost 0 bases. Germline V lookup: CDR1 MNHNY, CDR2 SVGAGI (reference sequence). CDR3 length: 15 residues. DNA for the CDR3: TGTGCCAGCAGCACCAGGGGGCTAGCCAAAAACATTCAGTACTTC. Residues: CASSTRGLAKNIQYF.

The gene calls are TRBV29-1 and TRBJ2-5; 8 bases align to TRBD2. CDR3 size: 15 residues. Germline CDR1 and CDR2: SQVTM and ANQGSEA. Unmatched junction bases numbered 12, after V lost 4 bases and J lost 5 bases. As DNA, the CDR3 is TGCAGCGTTGTCGCCGCGGGGGGATTGTTGGAGACCCAGTACTTC. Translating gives CSVVAAGGLLETQYF. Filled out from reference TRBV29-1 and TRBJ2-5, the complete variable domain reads SAVISQKPSRDICQRGTSLTIQCQVDSQVTMMFWYRQQPGQSLTLIATANQGSEATYESGFVIDKFPISRPNLTFSTLTVSNMSPEDSSIYLCSVVAAGGLLETQYFGPGTRLLVL.

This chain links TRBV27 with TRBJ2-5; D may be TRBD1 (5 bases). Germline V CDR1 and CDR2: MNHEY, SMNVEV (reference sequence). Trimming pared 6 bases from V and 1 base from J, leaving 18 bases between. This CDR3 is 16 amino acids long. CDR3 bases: TGTGCCAGCAGCCCGGATTTCAGGGCAGGCCAAGAGACCCAGTACTTC. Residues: CASSPDFRAGQETQYF.

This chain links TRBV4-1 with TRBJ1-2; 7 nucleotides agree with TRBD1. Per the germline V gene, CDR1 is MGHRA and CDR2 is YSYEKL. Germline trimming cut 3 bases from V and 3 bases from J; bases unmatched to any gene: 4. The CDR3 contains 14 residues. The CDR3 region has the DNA TGCGCCAGCAGCCATCTGGGACAGTACTATGGCTACACCTTC. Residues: CASSHLGQYYGYTF.

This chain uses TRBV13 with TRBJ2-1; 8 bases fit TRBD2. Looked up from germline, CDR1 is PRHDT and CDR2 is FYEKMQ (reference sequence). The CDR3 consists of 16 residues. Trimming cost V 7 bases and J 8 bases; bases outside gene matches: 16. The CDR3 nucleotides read TGTGCCAGCACCCTAAGGTCTCGAGCGGGGGTATATGAGCAGTTCTTC. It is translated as CASTLRSRAGVYEQFF. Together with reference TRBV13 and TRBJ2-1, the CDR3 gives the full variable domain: AAGVIQSPRHLIKEKRETATLKCYPIPRHDTVYWYQQGPGQDPQFLISFYEKMQSDKGSIPDRFSAQQFSDYHSELNMSSLELGDSALYFCASTLRSRAGVYEQFFGPGTRLTVL.

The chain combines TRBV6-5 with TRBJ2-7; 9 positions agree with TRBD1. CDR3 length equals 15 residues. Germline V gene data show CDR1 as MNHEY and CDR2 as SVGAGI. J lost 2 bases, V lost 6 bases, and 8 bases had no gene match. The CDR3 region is CASRLLGQGTYEQYF. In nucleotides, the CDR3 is TGTGCCAGCAGGTTATTGGGACAGGGAACCTACGAGCAGTACTTC.

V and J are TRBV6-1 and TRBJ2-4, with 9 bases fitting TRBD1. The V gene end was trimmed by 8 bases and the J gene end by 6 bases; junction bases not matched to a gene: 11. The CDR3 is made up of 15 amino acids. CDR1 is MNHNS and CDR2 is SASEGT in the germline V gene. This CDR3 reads CASSNRGRLLNIQYF. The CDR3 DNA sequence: TGTGCCAGCTCTAACAGGGGGCGATTGTTAAACATTCAGTACTTC.

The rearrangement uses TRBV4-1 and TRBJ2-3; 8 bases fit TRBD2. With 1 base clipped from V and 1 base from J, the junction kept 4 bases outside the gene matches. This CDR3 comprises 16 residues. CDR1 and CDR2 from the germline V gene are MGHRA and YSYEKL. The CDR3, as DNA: TGCGCCAGCAGCCAAGGGGCTAGCGGGCGCACAGATACGCAGTATTTT. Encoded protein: CASSQGASGRTDTQYF.

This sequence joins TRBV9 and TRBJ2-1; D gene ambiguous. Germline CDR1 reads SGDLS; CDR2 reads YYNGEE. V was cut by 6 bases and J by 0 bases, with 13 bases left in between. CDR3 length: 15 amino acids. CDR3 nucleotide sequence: TGTGCCAGCACTCCCCTAGTGAGCTCCTACAATGAGCAGTTCTTC. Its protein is CASTPLVSSYNEQFF.

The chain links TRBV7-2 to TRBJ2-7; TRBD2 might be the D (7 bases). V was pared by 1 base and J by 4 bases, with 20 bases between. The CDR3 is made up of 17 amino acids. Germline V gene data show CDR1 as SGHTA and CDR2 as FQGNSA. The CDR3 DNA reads TGTGCCAGCAGCTTAGAGGGGGGGCGCAGGGTATGGTACGAGCAGTACTTC. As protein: CASSLEGGRRVWYEQYF.

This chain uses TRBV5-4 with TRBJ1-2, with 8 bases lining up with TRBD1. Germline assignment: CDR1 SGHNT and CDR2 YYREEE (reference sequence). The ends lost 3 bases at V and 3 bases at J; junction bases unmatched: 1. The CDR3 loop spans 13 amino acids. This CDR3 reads CASSSTGDYGYTF. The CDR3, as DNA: TGTGCCAGCAGCTCGACAGGGGACTATGGCTACACCTTC. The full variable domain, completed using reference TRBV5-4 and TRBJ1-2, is ETGVTQSPTHLIKTRGQQVTLRCSSQSGHNTVSWYQQALGQGPQFIFQYYREEENGRGNFPPRFSGLQFPNYSSELNVNALELDDSALYLCASSSTGDYGYTFGSGTRLTVV.